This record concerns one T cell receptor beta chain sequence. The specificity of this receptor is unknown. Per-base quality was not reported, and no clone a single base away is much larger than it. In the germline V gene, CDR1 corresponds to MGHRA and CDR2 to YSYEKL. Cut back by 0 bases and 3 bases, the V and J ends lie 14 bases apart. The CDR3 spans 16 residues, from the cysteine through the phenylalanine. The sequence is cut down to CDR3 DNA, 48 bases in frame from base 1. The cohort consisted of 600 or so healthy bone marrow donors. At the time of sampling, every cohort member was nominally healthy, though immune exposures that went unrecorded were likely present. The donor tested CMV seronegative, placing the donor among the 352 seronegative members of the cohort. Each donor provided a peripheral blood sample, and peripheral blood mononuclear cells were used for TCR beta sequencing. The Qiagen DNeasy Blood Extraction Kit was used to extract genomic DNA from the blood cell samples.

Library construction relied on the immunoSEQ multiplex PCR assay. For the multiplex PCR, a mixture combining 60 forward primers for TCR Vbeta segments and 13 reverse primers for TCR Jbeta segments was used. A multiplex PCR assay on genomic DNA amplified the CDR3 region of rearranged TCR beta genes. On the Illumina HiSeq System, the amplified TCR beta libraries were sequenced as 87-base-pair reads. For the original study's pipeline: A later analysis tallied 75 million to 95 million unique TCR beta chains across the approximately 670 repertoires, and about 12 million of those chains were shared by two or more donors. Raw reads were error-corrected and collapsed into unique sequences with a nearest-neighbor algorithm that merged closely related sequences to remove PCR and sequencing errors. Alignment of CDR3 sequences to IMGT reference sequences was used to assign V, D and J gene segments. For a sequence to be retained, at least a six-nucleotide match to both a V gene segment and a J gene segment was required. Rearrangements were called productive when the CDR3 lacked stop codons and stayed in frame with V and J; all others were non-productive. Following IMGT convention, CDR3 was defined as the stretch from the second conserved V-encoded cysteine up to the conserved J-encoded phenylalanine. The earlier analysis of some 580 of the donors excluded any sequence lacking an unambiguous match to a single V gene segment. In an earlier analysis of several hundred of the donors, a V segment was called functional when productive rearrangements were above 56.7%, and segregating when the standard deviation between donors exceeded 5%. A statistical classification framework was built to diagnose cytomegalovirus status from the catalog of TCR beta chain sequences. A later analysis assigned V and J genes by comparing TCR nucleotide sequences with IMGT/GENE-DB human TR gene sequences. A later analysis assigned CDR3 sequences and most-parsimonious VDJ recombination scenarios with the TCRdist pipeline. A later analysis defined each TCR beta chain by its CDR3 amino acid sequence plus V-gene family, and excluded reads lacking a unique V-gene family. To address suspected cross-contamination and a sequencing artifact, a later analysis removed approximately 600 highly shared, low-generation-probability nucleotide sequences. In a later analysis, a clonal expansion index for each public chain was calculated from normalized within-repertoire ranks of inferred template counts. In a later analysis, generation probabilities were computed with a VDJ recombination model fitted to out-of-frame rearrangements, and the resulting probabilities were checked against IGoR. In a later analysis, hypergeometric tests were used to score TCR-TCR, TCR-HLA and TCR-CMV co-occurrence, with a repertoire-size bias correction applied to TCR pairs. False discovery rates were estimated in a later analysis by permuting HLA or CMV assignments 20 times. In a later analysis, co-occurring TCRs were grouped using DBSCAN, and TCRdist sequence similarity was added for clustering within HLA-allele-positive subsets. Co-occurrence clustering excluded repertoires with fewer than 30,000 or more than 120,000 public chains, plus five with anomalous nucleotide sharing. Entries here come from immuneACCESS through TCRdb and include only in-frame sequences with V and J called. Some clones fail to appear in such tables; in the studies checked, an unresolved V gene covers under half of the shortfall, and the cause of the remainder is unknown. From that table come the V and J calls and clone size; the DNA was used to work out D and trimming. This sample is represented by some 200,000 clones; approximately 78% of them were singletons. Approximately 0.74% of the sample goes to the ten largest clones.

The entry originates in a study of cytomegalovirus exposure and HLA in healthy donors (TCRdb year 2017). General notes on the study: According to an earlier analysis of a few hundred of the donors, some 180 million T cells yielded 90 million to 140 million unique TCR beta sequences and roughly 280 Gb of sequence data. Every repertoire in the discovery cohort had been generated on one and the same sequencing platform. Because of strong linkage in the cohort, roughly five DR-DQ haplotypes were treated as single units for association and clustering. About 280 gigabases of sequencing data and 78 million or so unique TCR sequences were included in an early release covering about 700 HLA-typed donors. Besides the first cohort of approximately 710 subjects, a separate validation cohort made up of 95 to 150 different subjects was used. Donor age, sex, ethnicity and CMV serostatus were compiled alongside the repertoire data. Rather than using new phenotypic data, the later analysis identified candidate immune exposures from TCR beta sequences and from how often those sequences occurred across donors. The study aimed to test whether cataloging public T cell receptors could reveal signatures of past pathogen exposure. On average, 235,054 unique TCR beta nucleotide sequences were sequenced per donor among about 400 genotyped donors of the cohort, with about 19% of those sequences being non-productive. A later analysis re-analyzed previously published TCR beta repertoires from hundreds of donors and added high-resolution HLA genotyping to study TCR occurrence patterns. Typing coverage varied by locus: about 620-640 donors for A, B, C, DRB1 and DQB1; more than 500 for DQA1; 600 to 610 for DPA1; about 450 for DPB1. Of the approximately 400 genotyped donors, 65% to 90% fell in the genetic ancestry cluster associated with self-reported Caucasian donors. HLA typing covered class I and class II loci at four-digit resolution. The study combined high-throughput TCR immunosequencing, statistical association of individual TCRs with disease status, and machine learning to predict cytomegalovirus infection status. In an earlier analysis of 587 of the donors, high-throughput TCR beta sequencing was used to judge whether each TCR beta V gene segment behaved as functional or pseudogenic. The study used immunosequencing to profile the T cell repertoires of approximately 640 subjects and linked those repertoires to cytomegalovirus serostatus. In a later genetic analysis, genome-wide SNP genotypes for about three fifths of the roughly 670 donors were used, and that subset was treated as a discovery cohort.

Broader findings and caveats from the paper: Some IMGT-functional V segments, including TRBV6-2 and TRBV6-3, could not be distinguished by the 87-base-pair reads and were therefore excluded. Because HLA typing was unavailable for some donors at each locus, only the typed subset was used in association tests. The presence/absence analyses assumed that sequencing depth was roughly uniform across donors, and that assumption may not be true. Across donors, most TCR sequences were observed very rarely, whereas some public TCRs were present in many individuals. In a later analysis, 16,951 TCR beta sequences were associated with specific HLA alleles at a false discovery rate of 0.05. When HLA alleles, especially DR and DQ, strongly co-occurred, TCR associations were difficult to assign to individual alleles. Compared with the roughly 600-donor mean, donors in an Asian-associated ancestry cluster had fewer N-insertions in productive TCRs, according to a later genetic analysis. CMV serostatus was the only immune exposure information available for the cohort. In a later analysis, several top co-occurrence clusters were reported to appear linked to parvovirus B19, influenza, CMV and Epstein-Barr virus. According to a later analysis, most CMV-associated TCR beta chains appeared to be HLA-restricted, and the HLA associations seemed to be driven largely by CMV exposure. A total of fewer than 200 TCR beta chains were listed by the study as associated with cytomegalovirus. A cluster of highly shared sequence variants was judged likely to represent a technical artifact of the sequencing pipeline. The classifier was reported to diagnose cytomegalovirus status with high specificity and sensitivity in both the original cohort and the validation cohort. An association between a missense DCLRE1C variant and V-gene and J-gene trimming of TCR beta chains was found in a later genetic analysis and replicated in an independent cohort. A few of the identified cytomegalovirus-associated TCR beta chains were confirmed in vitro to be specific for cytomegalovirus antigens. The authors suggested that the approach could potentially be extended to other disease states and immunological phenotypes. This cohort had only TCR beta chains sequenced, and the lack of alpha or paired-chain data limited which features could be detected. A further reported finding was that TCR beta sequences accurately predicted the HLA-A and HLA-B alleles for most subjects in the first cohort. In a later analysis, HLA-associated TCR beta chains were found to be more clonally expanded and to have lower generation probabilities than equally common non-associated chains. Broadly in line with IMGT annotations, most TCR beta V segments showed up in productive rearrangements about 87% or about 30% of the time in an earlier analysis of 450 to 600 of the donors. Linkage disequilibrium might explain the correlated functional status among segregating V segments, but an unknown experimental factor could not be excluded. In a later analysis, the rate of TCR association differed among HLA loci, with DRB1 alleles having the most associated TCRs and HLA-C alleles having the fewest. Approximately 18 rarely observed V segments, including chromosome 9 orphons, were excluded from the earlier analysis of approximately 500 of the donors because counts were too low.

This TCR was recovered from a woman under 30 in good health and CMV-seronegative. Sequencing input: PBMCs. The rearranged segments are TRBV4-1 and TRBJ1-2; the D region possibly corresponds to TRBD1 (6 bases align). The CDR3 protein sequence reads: CASSQDAIQGHYGYTF. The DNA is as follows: TGCGCCAGCAGCCAAGACGCGATTCAGGGGCACTATGGCTACACCTTC.